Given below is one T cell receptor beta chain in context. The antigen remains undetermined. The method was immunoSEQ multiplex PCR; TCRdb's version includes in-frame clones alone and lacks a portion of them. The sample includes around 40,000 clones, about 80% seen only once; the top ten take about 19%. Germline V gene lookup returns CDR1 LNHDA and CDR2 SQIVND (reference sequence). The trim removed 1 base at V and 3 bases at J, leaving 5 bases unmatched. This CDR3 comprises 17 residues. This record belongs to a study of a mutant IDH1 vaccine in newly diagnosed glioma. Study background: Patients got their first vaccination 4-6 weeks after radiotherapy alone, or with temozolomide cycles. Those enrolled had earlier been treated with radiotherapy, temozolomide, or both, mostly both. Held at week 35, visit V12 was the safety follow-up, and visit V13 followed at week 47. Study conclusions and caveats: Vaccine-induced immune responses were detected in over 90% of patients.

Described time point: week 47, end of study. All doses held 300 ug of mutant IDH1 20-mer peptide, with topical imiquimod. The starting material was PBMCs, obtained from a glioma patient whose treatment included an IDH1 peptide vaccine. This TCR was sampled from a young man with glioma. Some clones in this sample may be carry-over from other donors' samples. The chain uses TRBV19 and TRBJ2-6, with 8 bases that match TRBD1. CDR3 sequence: CASSIVQGGGGANVLTF. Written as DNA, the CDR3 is TGTGCCAGTAGTATAGTACAGGGGGGTGGTGGGGCCAACGTCCTGACTTTC.